The 32 T cell receptor beta chains below come from one sample, sequenced in a study of blood T cell repertoires in COVID-19. Sequenced by immunoSEQ multiplex PCR; TCRdb stores in-frame clones only, minus some. The data contain 90,000 to 120,000 clones, roughly 82% of them seen just once; the ten biggest clones take up more than 4.5%. Sequenced material: peripheral blood. The receptors were sampled from a man in his 60s with acute or convalescent COVID-19.

The V and J genes are TRBV11-2 and TRBJ1-1; no definite D call. V was pared by 1 base and J by 0 bases, with 9 bases between. CDR3 size: 15 residues. Germline V gives CDR1 SGHAT, CDR2 FQNNGV. The CDR3 spells CASSLGLRMNTEAFF. CDR3 DNA: TGTGCCAGCAGCTTAGGACTCCGGATGAACACTGAAGCTTTCTTT.

The genes are TRBV18 and TRBJ2-3; 10 bases are a match to TRBD1. J lost 3 bases, V lost 3 bases, and 9 bases had no gene match. The CDR3 is 17 residues long. CDR1 KGHSH and CDR2 LQKENI come from the germline V gene. The CDR3, as DNA: TGTGCCAGCTCACCCCTGGACAGGGGGTCGCGTACAGATACGCAGTATTTT. It encodes CASSPLDRGSRTDTQYF.

The chain couples TRBV7-3 to TRBJ2-5; 7 bases line up with TRBD1. CDR3 length equals 14 residues. The germline gives CDR1 SGHTA, CDR2 FQGTGA. The ends lost 5 bases at V and 5 bases at J; junction bases unmatched: 8. CDR3 sequence: CASSVQGIGETQYF. DNA of the CDR3: TGTGCCAGCAGCGTACAGGGGATAGGGGAGACCCAGTACTTC.

The rearrangement links TRBV6-5 to TRBJ2-1, with 8 bases fitting TRBD2. The junction had 11 bases not matched to a gene; V was cut back by 0 bases and J by 10 bases. Germline assignment: CDR1 MNHEY and CDR2 SVGAGI. The CDR3 contains 16 residues. In DNA form, the CDR3 reads TGTGCCAGCAGTTACTCGAGGCCGGGGGGGCCACGGGAGCAGTTCTTC. It is translated as CASSYSRPGGPREQFF.

The rearrangement links TRBV7-6 to TRBJ2-7, with 8 positions matching TRBD1. From germline, CDR1 is SGHVS and CDR2 FNYEAQ. The trim removed 5 bases at V and 3 bases at J, leaving 9 bases unmatched. This CDR3 has 15 residues. The CDR3 here is CASSPRRGLHYEQYF. The CDR3 DNA is TGTGCCAGCAGCCCCCGCAGGGGGCTCCACTACGAGCAGTACTTC.

The chain joins TRBV5-1 to TRBJ2-1; tentative D call: TRBD2 (6 bases). The germline V and J ends were trimmed by 0 bases and 9 bases, with 10 bases remaining between them. The CDR3 is 13 amino acids. In germline, CDR1 is SGHRS, CDR2 YFSETQ. This chain's CDR3 is CASSLVGGGEQFF. In DNA, the CDR3 is TGCGCCAGCAGCTTGGTGGGGGGAGGTGAGCAGTTCTTC.

The CDR3 DNA follows: TGTGCCTGGAGTGTAAAAGCCCAGGTAGGCAATCAGCCCCAGCATTTT. Protein product: CAWSVKAQVGNQPQHF. This chain links TRBV30 with TRBJ1-5; D unresolved. The CDR3 extends over 16 amino acids. The V and J ends lost 0 bases and 2 bases respectively, with 14 bases between them. Germline V CDR1 and CDR2: GTSNPN, SVGIG (reference sequence).

This clone appeared once. The gene calls are TRBV11-3 and TRBJ1-2; D unclear. This CDR3 comprises 17 residues. Germline lookup yields CDR1 SGHNT and CDR2 YENEEA. Trimming took 0 bases from V and 0 from J, leaving 14 bases between them. CDR3 amino acids: CASSLEAGSQANYGYTF. The CDR3 DNA follows: TGTGCCAGCAGCTTAGAGGCGGGATCCCAAGCTAACTATGGCTACACCTTC.

The V gene is TRBV19, the J gene TRBJ2-6, with D possibly TRBD1 on 5 matching bases. Trimming left V 6 bases short and J 1 base short, with 7 bases between. This CDR3 contains 14 residues. CDR1 and CDR2 (germline): LNHDA, SQIVND (reference sequence). The CDR3 DNA sequence: TGTGCCAGTAGGCAGGGTTCTGGGGCCAACGTCCTGACTTTC. Its translation: CASRQGSGANVLTF.

In DNA, the CDR3 is TGTGCCAGCAGCTCAAATACGGCGGGGAACTCCTATAATTCACCCCTCCACTTT. This translates into CASSSNTAGNSYNSPLHF. The chain employs TRBV11-2 and TRBJ1-6; D gene ambiguous. This CDR3 has 18 amino acids. Trimming removed 4 bases from V and 0 bases from J, with 16 bases in between. Germline lookup yields CDR1 SGHAT and CDR2 FQNNGV.

The chain employs TRBV6-2 or TRBV6-3 and TRBJ2-1; TRBD2 might be the D (7 bases). Germline V gene sequence: CDR1 MNHEY, CDR2 SVGEGT. This CDR3 has 15 residues. V lost 4 bases and J 2 bases, leaving 12 bases between the germline ends. CDR3 sequence (DNA): TGTGCCAGCAGTTTAGGGGGAGGGCCCTACAATGAGCAGTTCTTC. This encodes CASSLGGGPYNEQFF.

This clone was seen only once. This chain joins TRBV4-1 and TRBJ2-7, with TRBD2 identical over 11 bases. This CDR3 comprises 15 residues. V lost 3 bases, J lost 5 bases, and 6 bases stayed unmatched. Germline V lookup: CDR1 MGHRA, CDR2 YSYEKL. CDR3 amino acids: CASSHVLAGENEQYF. The DNA of the CDR3 is TGCGCCAGCAGCCATGTACTAGCGGGAGAAAACGAGCAGTACTTC.

The rearrangement joins TRBV20-1 to TRBJ2-7; 7 bases are a match to TRBD1. V lost 3 bases to trimming and J lost 1 base; unmatched junction nucleotides: 3. CDR1 and CDR2 (germline): DFQATT, SNEGSKA (reference sequence). The CDR3 is 13 residues long. CDR3 residues: CSASTTGSYEQYF. CDR3 in DNA: TGCAGTGCTAGTACGACAGGGTCCTACGAGCAGTACTTC.

The V call is TRBV20-1, the J call TRBJ2-2; 7 bases line up with TRBD2. Germline assignment: CDR1 DFQATT and CDR2 SNEGSKA (reference sequence). V gave up 3 bases and J gave up 5 bases; unmatched junction bases: 3. This CDR3 is 13 amino acids long. The DNA for the CDR3 is TGCAGTGCTAGTCGGGGGGTAACCGGGGAGCTGTTTTTT. Amino acids: CSASRGVTGELFF.

The chain is built from TRBV2 and TRBJ2-2, with TRBD2 identical over 8 bases. The CDR3 has 15 amino acids. Germline loops: CDR1 SNHLY, CDR2 FYNNEI. V lost 4 bases, J lost 1 base, and 2 bases stayed unmatched. The CDR3 sequence: CASSGSGGNTGELFF. In DNA form, the CDR3 reads TGTGCCAGCAGTGGAAGCGGGGGGAACACCGGGGAGCTGTTTTTT.

The chain is built from TRBV7-9 and TRBJ2-5; 8 nucleotides line up with TRBD1. J lost 5 bases, V lost 4 bases, and 9 bases had no gene match. The CDR3 is 15 amino acids. In germline, CDR1 is SEHNR, CDR2 FQNEAQ (reference sequence). The CDR3 sequence is CASSYTQGAGETQYF. The CDR3 DNA reads TGTGCCAGCAGCTATACCCAGGGGGCGGGGGAGACCCAGTACTTC.

The V and J genes are TRBV6-5 and TRBJ1-1, with D possibly matching TRBD1 (5 bases). Per the germline V gene, CDR1 is MNHEY and CDR2 is SVGAGI. The CDR3 is 13 residues long. Trimming shortened V by 1 base and J by 5 bases, and 8 bases separated the two germline ends. Written as DNA, the CDR3 is TGTGCCAGCAGTTACTGGGGCAGTACTGAAGCTTTCTTT. The encoded protein is CASSYWGSTEAFF.

The rearrangement uses TRBV18 and TRBJ2-3; 9 positions agree with TRBD2. The length of the CDR3 is 14 residues. Looked up from germline, CDR1 is KGHSH and CDR2 is LQKENI. Unmatched junction bases numbered 1, after V lost 2 bases and J lost 4 bases. The CDR3 loop is CASSPTSGPDTQYF. CDR3 DNA sequence: TGTGCCAGCTCACCAACTAGCGGGCCAGATACGCAGTATTTT.

This clone appeared a few times. CDR3 region: CASSLGSSGSSGELFF. CDR3 DNA: TGCGCCAGCAGCTTGGGTTCCAGCGGGAGTTCCGGGGAGCTGTTTTTT. V gene TRBV5-1 combines with J gene TRBJ2-2, with 8 positions matching TRBD2. V lost 0 bases, J lost 6 bases, and 7 bases stayed unmatched. There are 16 residues in the CDR3. Germline loops: CDR1 SGHRS, CDR2 YFSETQ.

V gene TRBV27 combines with J gene TRBJ2-7; 8 bases match TRBD1. Trimming at V came to 5 bases and at J to 2 bases, leaving 2 bases not matched to a gene. Per germline, CDR1 MNHEY and CDR2 SMNVEV (reference sequence). CDR3 length: 13 amino acids. The CDR3 DNA is TGTGCCAGCAGTGACAGGGGAACCTACGAGCAGTACTTC. The encoded protein is CASSDRGTYEQYF.

The V call is TRBV28, the J call TRBJ2-1; the match to TRBD2 covers 8 bases. J lost 3 bases, V lost 2 bases, and 9 bases had no gene match. Germline V CDR1 and CDR2: MDHEN, SYDVKM. The CDR3 length is 17 residues. CDR3 DNA sequence: TGTGCCAGCAGTTTAGTTACAGCGGGAGCCTACTACAATGAGCAGTTCTTC. It translates to CASSLVTAGAYYNEQFF.

This chain connects TRBV2 to TRBJ1-6, with 7 bases matching TRBD1. Trimming took 6 bases from V and 6 from J; bases not matched to a gene: 5. This CDR3 has 14 amino acids. Germline CDR1 SNHLY, CDR2 FYNNEI. This CDR3 reads CASRQGNSNSPLHF. The CDR3 nucleotides are TGTGCCAGCAGACAGGGGAACAGTAATTCACCCCTCCACTTT.

The chain uses TRBV28 and TRBJ2-6, with D possibly being TRBD2 (5 bases). Trimming took 5 bases from V and 4 from J, leaving 15 bases between them. Germline CDR1 reads MDHEN; CDR2 reads SYDVKM. This CDR3 has 16 residues. CDR3 region: CASSQSGGSGANVLTF. DNA of the CDR3: TGTGCCAGCAGTCAAAGTGGAGGATCCGGGGCCAACGTCCTGACTTTC. Drawing the rest from reference TRBV28 and TRBJ2-6, the complete variable domain is DVKVTQSSRYLVKRTGEKVFLECVQDMDHENMFWYRQDPGLGLRLIYFSYDVKMKEKGDIPEGYSVSREKKERFSLILESASTNQTSMYLCASSQSGGSGANVLTFGAGSRLTVL.

The chain couples TRBV27 to TRBJ2-3, with D possibly being TRBD1 (6 bases). Germline V gene lookup returns CDR1 MNHEY and CDR2 SMNVEV (reference sequence). The CDR3 sequence is 13 residues long. Trimming cost V 5 bases and J 9 bases, with 15 bases left between them. The CDR3 here is CASSQGTHITQYF. Written as DNA, the CDR3 is TGTGCCAGCAGTCAGGGGACACACATCACGCAGTATTTT.

The rearrangement joins TRBV10-3 to TRBJ1-5; D gene unclear. Germline V gene data show CDR1 as ENHRY and CDR2 as SYGVKD. Trimming shortened V by 0 bases and J by 4 bases, and 10 bases separated the two germline ends. This CDR3 region has 15 residues. The CDR3 reads CAISESLGDNQPQHF. CDR3 nucleotide sequence: TGTGCCATCAGTGAGTCGCTTGGAGATAATCAGCCCCAGCATTTT.

This chain joins TRBV28 and TRBJ2-3; tentatively, D is TRBD2 (5 bases). This CDR3 comprises 17 residues. Germline V CDR1 and CDR2: MDHEN, SYDVKM. Trimming removed 6 bases at V and 0 bases at J, with 19 bases between. For the CDR3, the DNA is TGTGCCAGCAGCCCGGGTGGGAGCCGATCTAGCACAGATACGCAGTATTTT. Its translation: CASSPGGSRSSTDTQYF.

The chain combines TRBV7-2 with TRBJ2-1; D is uncertain. Trimming shortened V by 0 bases and J by 0 bases, and 12 bases separated the two germline ends. Germline CDR1 reads SGHTA; CDR2 reads FQGNSA. The CDR3 loop spans 17 amino acids. For the CDR3, the DNA is TGTGCCAGCAGCTTAGCGCACGCGTCTTACTCCTACAATGAGCAGTTCTTC. This encodes CASSLAHASYSYNEQFF.

The V and J genes are TRBV6-5 and TRBJ2-1, with TRBD2 as a possible D gene (5 bases). Trimming removed 0 bases from V and 5 bases from J, with 11 bases in between. Germline CDR1 is MNHEY and CDR2 is SVGAGI. This CDR3 has 15 amino acids. The CDR3 sequence: CASSYSEERNNEQFF. In DNA form, the CDR3 reads TGTGCCAGCAGTTACTCGGAGGAGAGGAACAATGAGCAGTTCTTC.

This clone showed up just a few times. The chain joins TRBV28 to TRBJ2-1; TRBD2 aligns across 9 bases. Germline CDR1 reads MDHEN; CDR2 reads SYDVKM. There are 16 residues in the CDR3. The V and J ends lost 1 base and 1 base, in that order; junction bases with no gene match: 2. The DNA for the CDR3 is TGTGCCAGCAGTTTATTGCTAGCGGGATCCTACAATGAGCAGTTCTTC. As protein: CASSLLLAGSYNEQFF.

This chain joins TRBV28 and TRBJ2-5; TRBD2 aligns across 11 bases. Germline V gene sequence: CDR1 MDHEN, CDR2 SYDVKM. V lost 4 bases, J lost 5 bases, and 6 bases stayed unmatched. The CDR3 extends over 15 amino acids. CDR3 sequence reads: CASSSIAGGRETQYF. Here the CDR3 DNA reads TGTGCCAGCAGTTCCATAGCGGGAGGGCGGGAGACCCAGTACTTC.

This sequence joins TRBV18 and TRBJ2-7; D gene uncertain. Germline assignment: CDR1 KGHSH and CDR2 LQKENI. The V end lost 2 bases, the J end lost 0 bases, and 11 bases lay between the germline ends. The CDR3 is 15 residues long. The CDR3 DNA reads TGTGCCAGCTCACCAGGGCTCGTGAGCTCCTACGAGCAGTACTTC. Translating gives CASSPGLVSSYEQYF.

In regard to this clone: The identical CDR3 is also encoded by other nucleotide sequences in the sample. The J gene is TRBJ2-5, the V gene TRBV7-2; 9 bases are shared with TRBD2. After removal of 2 bases from V and 1 base from J, the junction contained 2 bases not matched to a gene. The CDR3 spans 15 residues. In germline, CDR1 is SGHTA, CDR2 FQGNSA. CDR3 sequence (DNA): TGTGCCAGCAGCTTATCGACTAGCGGCCAAGAGACCCAGTACTTC. This encodes CASSLSTSGQETQYF.